This entry is about one TCR beta chain. Antigen: not known. Its ends do not fully match the called genes, so a read error is possible. RNA was extracted from bulk tissue without any cell sorting. The library came from three nested PCR rounds adapted from ARM-PCR protocols. From the multiplex PCR reads, TCRdb called clonotypes with MiXCR, one entry per CDR3 protein. The sample holds 90,000 to 130,000 distinct CDR3 sequences; over 70% are singletons and the top ten take approximately 24%. The entry originates in a study of tumor and adjacent non-tumor tissue in lung cancer. CDR1 and CDR2 from the germline V gene are DFQATT and SNEGSKA (reference sequence). The CDR3 consists of 16 residues. Study observations and caveats: Compared with tumor, normal lung showed significantly lower TCR diversity.

This chain joins TRBV20-1 and TRBJ2-2; D unclear. The material sequenced was lung tumor tissue. The sequence was obtained from a man aged 65-85 years with non-small cell lung cancer. CDR3 residues: CCARDIKGSNTGELFF. As DNA, the CDR3 is TGCTGTGCTAGAGATATTAAGGGTTCGAACACCGGGGAGCTGTTTTTT.